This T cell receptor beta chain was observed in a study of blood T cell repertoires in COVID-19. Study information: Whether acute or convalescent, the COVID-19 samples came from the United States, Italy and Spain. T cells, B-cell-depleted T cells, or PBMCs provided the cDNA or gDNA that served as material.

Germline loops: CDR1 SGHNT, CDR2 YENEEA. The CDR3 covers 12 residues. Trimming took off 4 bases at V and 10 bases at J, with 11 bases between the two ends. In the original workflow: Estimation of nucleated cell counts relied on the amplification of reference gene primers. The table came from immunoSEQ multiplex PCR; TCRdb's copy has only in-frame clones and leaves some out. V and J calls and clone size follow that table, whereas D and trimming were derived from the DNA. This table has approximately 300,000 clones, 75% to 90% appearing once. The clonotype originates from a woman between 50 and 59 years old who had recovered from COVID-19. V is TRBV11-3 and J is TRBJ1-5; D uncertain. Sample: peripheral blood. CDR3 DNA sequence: TGTGCCAGCAGCTCCCCAGGCGAACCCCAGCATTTT. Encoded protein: CASSSPGEPQHF.